The 13 T cell receptor beta chains below come from one sample, sequenced in a study of Ad26.COV2.S vaccination and SARS-CoV-2 variants. Profiled with immunoSEQ multiplex PCR; TCRdb holds only in-frame clones, not every one. Here the sample spans hundreds of thousands of clones, about four fifths being singletons. Treatment: over 15 received Ad26.COV2.S at low or high dose, single or two shots; several received placebo; per-sample allocation not given. Day 63 after the first injection of vaccine or placebo was the sampling time. Sequenced here: peripheral blood, sampled in a trial of Ad26.COV2.S vaccine versus placebo. All receptors derive from a person between 18 and 65 years old who received the Ad26.COV2.S COVID-19 vaccine or a placebo.

The CDR3 sequence: CAWSVPRGPKRETQYF. DNA of the CDR3: TGTGCCTGGAGTGTCCCCCGGGGGCCCAAGCGGGAGACCCAGTACTTC. The chain couples TRBV30 to TRBJ2-5, with D possibly being TRBD1 or TRBD2 (6 bases each). V lost 0 bases and J 5 bases, leaving 19 bases between the germline ends. CDR1 GTSNPN and CDR2 SVGIG come from the germline V gene (reference sequence). This CDR3 is 16 amino acids long. Filled out from reference TRBV30 and TRBJ2-5, the complete variable domain reads SQTIHQWPATLVQPVGSPLSLECTVEGTSNPNLYWYRQAAGRGLQLLFYSVGIGQISSEVPQNLSASRPQDRQFILSSKKLLLSDSGFYLCAWSVPRGPKRETQYFGPGTRLLVL.

This chain connects TRBV5-5 to TRBJ1-6; D not certain. The CDR3 totals 14 residues. The germline V gene encodes CDR1 SGHKS and CDR2 YYEKEE (reference sequence). Trimming took 4 bases from V and 9 from J, leaving 14 bases between them. CDR3 DNA: TGTGCCAGCAGCCCCCTGTCCGGTAGTTCACCCCTCCACTTT. Amino acid sequence: CASSPLSGSSPLHF.

The rearrangement uses TRBV18 and TRBJ1-3; D is unclear. Germline-derived CDR1 and CDR2 are KGHSH and LQKENI. The CDR3 length is 15 residues. Trimming removed 0 bases from V and 0 bases from J, with 6 bases in between. As DNA, the CDR3 is TGTGCCAGCTCACCACCCCGCAGCTCTGGAAACACCATATATTTT. This sequence encodes CASSPPRSSGNTIYF.

The V and J genes are TRBV6-2 or TRBV6-3 and TRBJ2-4; no definite D call. The V and J ends lost 2 bases and 8 bases respectively, with 13 bases between them. The CDR3 sequence is 14 residues long. The germline CDR1 and CDR2 sequences are MNHEY and SVGEGT. The CDR3 loop reads CASSYGRLGDIQYF. DNA for the CDR3: TGTGCCAGCAGTTACGGTCGGCTAGGAGACATTCAGTACTTC.

The chain has TRBV13 and TRBJ1-1; D uncertain. Germline V gene lookup returns CDR1 PRHDT and CDR2 FYEKMQ (reference sequence). V was clipped by 0 bases and J by 0 bases, with 14 bases between them. The length of the CDR3 is 17 residues. In DNA form, the CDR3 reads TGTGCCAGCAGCTTAGGCGTAGGCTCCGGCATGAACACTGAAGCTTTCTTT. This sequence encodes CASSLGVGSGMNTEAFF.

This rearrangement joins TRBV20-1 to TRBJ2-7; 7 bases match TRBD2. Unmatched junction bases numbered 6, after V lost 3 bases and J lost 4 bases. Germline-derived CDR1 and CDR2 are DFQATT and SNEGSKA (reference sequence). CDR3 length: 13 residues. CDR3 loop: CSASGGRGYEQYF. CDR3 nucleotide sequence: TGCAGTGCTAGTGGTGGGAGGGGATACGAGCAGTACTTC.

This sequence joins TRBV2 and TRBJ2-1; D is uncertain. The V end lost 4 bases, the J end lost 7 bases, and 8 bases lay between the germline ends. There are 12 residues in the CDR3. The V gene's germline CDR1 is SNHLY and CDR2 FYNNEI. This CDR3 is CASSGSGNEQFF. DNA of the CDR3: TGTGCCAGCAGTGGATCTGGGAATGAGCAGTTCTTC.

This clone appeared a single time. The rearrangement links TRBV13 to TRBJ2-1, with D perhaps TRBD2 (5 bases). V lost 5 bases, J lost 6 bases, and 17 bases lay in between. Germline assignment: CDR1 PRHDT and CDR2 FYEKMQ (reference sequence). This CDR3 is 15 amino acids long. DNA of the CDR3: TGTGCCAGCAGCCCAACTAGTAAGCGAGTCAATGAGCAGTTCTTC. Translation gives CASSPTSKRVNEQFF.

Only one count was recorded for this clone. V gene TRBV9 combines with J gene TRBJ2-3, with 8 bases that match TRBD2. The V segment lost 5 bases and the J segment 0 bases; nucleotides outside the gene matches: 5. CDR3 size: 15 residues. Germline CDR1 and CDR2: SGDLS and YYNGEE. The CDR3 loop is CASSFSGTSTDTQYF. The CDR3 nucleotides are TGTGCCAGCAGTTTTAGCGGGACTAGCACAGATACGCAGTATTTT.

The J gene is TRBJ2-1, the V gene TRBV19, with D perhaps given as TRBD1 or TRBD2 (5 bases each). The germline V and J ends were trimmed by 7 bases and 0 bases, with 13 bases remaining between them. This CDR3 spans 15 amino acids. Germline CDR1 and CDR2: LNHDA and SQIVND (reference sequence). CDR3 sequence: CASKHGTSSYNEQFF. In nucleotides, the CDR3 is TGTGCCAGTAAACACGGGACGAGCTCCTACAATGAGCAGTTCTTC.

This clone was recorded a few times. The chain is built from TRBV6-5 and TRBJ2-3; D is perhaps TRBD2 (5 bases). The CDR3 runs to 13 residues. V was trimmed by 2 bases and J by 5 bases, leaving 8 bases between them. Germline-derived CDR1 and CDR2 are MNHEY and SVGAGI. This chain's CDR3 is CASSYGEGDTQYF. In DNA, the CDR3 is TGTGCCAGCAGTTACGGCGAGGGAGATACGCAGTATTTT.

V and J are TRBV5-1 and TRBJ2-1, with D possibly called TRBD1 or TRBD2 (5 bases each). The CDR3 consists of 15 residues. V shed 5 bases and J shed 7 bases, with 19 bases lying between them. Germline CDR1 is SGHRS and CDR2 is YFSETQ. The CDR3 loop reads CASSAPLSWGNEQFF. In DNA, the CDR3 is TGCGCCAGCAGTGCCCCACTCAGCTGGGGGAATGAGCAGTTCTTC.

Concerning this clone itself: The same CDR3 can be traced to other DNA sequences in this sample. The rearrangement joins TRBV30 to TRBJ1-2; D gene unclear. Trimming took off 1 base at V and 7 bases at J, with 7 bases between the two ends. The germline V gene encodes CDR1 GTSNPN and CDR2 SVGIG (reference sequence). The CDR3 has 11 amino acids. The CDR3 region has the DNA TGTGCCTGGAGTGGGGGAGGTGGCTACACCTTC. Amino acid sequence: CAWSGGGGYTF.